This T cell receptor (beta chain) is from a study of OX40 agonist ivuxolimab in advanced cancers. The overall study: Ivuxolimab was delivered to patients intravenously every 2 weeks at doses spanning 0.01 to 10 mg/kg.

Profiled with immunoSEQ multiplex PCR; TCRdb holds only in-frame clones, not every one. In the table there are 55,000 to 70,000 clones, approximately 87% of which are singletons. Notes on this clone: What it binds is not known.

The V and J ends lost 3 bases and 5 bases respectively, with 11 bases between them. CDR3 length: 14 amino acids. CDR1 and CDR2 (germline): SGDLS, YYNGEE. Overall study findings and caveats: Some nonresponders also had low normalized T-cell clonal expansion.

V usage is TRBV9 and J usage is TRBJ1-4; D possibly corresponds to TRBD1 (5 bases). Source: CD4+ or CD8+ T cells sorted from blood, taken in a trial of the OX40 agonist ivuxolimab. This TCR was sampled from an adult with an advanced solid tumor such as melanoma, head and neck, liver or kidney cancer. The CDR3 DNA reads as TGTGCCAGCAGCGAGGGGACGGCCAATGAAAAACTGTTTTTT. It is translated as CASSEGTANEKLFF.